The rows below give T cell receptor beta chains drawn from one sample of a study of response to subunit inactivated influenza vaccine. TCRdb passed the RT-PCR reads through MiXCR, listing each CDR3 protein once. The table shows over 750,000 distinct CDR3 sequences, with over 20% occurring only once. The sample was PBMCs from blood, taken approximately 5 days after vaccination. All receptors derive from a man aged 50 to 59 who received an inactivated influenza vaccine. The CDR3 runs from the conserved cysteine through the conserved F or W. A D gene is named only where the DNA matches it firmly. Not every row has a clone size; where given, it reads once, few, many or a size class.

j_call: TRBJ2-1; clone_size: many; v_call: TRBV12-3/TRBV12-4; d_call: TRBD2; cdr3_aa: CASTLTSGYSYNEQFF
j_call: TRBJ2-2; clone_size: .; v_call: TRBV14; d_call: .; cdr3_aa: CASRKQGPNTGELFF
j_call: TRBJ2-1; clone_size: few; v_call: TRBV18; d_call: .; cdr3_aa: CASSATSGVDEQFF
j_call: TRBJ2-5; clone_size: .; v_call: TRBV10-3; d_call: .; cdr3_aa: CAISEGAPQETQYF
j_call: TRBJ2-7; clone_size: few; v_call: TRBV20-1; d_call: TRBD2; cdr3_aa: CSARVEVAGYEQYF
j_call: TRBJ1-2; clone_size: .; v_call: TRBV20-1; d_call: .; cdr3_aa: CSAVGSINYGYTF
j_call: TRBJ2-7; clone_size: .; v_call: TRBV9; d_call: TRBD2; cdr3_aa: CASSVQSGGSYEQYF
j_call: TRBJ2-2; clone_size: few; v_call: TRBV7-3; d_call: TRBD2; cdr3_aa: CASSPAGVKDTGELFF
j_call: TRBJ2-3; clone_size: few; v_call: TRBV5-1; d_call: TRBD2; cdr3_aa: CASSHAGLAPTGADTQYF
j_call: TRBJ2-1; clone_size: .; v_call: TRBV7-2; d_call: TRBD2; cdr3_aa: CASSSTSTGDEQFF
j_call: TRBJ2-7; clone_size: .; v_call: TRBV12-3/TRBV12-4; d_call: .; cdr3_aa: CASSSTRDYNFEQYF
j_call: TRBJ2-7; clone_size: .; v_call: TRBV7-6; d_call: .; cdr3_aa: CASSLVKGSEQYF
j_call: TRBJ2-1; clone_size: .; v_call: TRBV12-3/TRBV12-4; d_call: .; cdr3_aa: CASSSALRGNRNEQFF
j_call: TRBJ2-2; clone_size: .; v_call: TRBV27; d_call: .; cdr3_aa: CASSGSGTLTGELFF
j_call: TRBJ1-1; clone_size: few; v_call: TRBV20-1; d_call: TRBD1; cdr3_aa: CSAAGTASVTEAFF
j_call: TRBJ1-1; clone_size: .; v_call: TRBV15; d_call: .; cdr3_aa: CATSGGGLVTEAFF
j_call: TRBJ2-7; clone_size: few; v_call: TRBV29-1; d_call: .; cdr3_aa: CSVEIQFKGEQYF
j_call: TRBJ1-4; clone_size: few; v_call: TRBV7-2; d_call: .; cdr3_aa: CASSYPGVGRPGKLFF
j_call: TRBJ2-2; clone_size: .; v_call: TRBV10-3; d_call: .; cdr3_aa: CAISEGAANTGELFF
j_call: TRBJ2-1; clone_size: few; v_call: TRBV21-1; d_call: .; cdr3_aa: CASSKPVGLAGEQFF
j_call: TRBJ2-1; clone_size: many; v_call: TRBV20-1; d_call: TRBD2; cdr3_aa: CSALAGGASSEQFF
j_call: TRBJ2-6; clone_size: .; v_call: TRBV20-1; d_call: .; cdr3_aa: CSARDRENSGANVLTF
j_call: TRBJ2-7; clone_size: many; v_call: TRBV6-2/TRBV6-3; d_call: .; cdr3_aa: CASSLRGATYEQYF
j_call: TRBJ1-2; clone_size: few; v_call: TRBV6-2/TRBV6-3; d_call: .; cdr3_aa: CASGWVGYTF
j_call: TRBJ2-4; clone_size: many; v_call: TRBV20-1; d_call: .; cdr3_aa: CSARDLSGRLNIQYF
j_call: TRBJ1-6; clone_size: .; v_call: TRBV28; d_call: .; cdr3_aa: CASNPLPGVNSPLHF
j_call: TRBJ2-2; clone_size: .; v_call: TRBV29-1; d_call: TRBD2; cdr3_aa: CSVDGGGAGELFF
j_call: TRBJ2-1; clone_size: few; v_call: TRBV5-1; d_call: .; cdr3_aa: CASSDNRPYNEQFF
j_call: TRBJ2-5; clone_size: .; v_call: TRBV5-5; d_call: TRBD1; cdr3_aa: CASSWGQVKETQYF
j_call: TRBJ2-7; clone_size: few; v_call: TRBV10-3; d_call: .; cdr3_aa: CAIRTYYEQYF